This T cell receptor beta chain was captured in a study of neurological immune-mediated disorders. The CDR3 loop spans 15 amino acids. V dropped 1 base and J dropped 10; count of bases not matched to a gene: 7. The germline gives CDR1 SEHNR, CDR2 FQNEAQ (reference sequence). Study results and limitations: HTLV-1-associated myelopathy had the most TCR clonal expansion, and multiple sclerosis had the least, less than healthy controls.

2 million PBMCs stored at -80 C were the source of the unsorted libraries. This clonotype was detected many times. Its matching antigen is unknown. The cDNA was generated through 5'RACE incorporating 10-nucleotide random UMIs. From 15-18 subjects, over 160 million TCR-beta sequences were obtained in each sequencing run. MiXCR, applied by TCRdb to the 5' RACE reads, yields one record per CDR3 protein. The table lists around 83,000 distinct CDR3 sequences, roughly an eighth of them singletons. The rearrangement links TRBV7-9 to TRBJ2-1; 10 bases fit TRBD2. The sequence came from a woman aged 45 to 65 in good health. The material sequenced was PBMCs. The CDR3 DNA reads TGTGCCAGCAGCTTAGGAGCGGGAGGGCAGGGGGAGCAGTTCTTC. Translated, it gives CASSLGAGGQGEQFF.